This entry features one T cell receptor beta chain sequence. Its antigen is not known. The data derive from a study of CD8+CD57+ T cells in acquired aplastic anemia. Whole-study findings and limits: Patients and controls shared 25 to 35 CD8+ CDR3 sequences, highly expressed in patients.

Using genomic DNA as the template, TCR beta VDJ and CDR3 profiling was carried out. TCRdb itself ran the reads through MiXCR, one entry per CDR3 protein. The sample includes 150,000 or so distinct CDR3 sequences, 40% to 55% of them seen just once. Patients chosen for sequencing had CD8+CD57+ cells that had expanded, as shown by flow cytometry. V gave up 2 bases and J gave up 8 bases, with 9 bases separating them. The CDR3 is 13 amino acids. Germline CDR1 SEHNR, CDR2 FQNEAQ (reference sequence). Specimen: sorted CD4+, CD8+, or CD8+CD57+ T cells (not recorded which) from PBMCs. This rearrangement joins TRBV7-9 to TRBJ1-4; D remains unclear. This TCR derives from a human donor with aplastic anemia. This CDR3 is CASSLTPEEKLFF. The CDR3 coding sequence is TGTGCCAGCAGCTTAACACCTGAGGAAAAACTGTTTTTT.